This TCR beta chain was observed in a study of CD8 T cells in Susac syndrome. The CDR3 runs to 10 residues. The V gene's germline CDR1 is MNHNY and CDR2 SVGAGI (reference sequence). The V end was cut by 10 bases, the J end by 6 bases, with 10 bases between. cDNA came from roughly 0.5 to 1 ug RNA primed by random hexamers. One entry per CDR3 protein, called by TCRdb with MiXCR from the immunoSEQ multiplex PCR reads. The table lists 90,000 to 150,000 distinct CDR3 sequences, roughly 94% of them singletons. This clonotype has a single count. The sequenced sample consisted of CD4+ T cells from PBMCs. The clonotype originates from a human donor in good health. J is TRBJ2-7 and V is TRBV6-6, with D perhaps TRBD2 (5 bases). The CDR3 spells CATGRSEQYF. The CDR3 coding sequence is TGTGCCACGGGAAGATCCGAGCAGTACTTC.